The 12 T cell receptor beta chains in this list originate from one sample, sequenced in a study of CD8 T cells in Susac syndrome. Reverse transcription of roughly 0.5 to 1 ug RNA was performed with random hexamers. TCRdb recomputed calls from the immunoSEQ multiplex PCR reads with MiXCR, one row per CDR3 protein. The data show 150,000 to 200,000 distinct CDR3 sequences, roughly 95% seen once. The specimen was CD4+ T cells from PBMCs. Every receptor here comes from a human donor with multiple sclerosis.

CDR3 nucleotide sequence: TGTGCCAGCGCTTCTACGGAGTCTACAAAGCAGTACTTC. Its protein is CASASTESTKQYF. This chain joins TRBV27 and TRBJ2-7; no clear D. Germline V gene data show CDR1 as MNHEY and CDR2 as SMNVEV (reference sequence). V was cut by 8 bases and J by 8 bases, with 19 bases left in between. CDR3 length equals 13 residues.

This clonotype came up a few times. The chain carries TRBV11-3 and TRBJ1-1; D remains ambiguous. V lost 4 bases and J lost 1, with 7 bases in between. CDR1 SGHNT and CDR2 YENEEA come from the germline V gene. This CDR3 is 13 amino acids long. This CDR3 reads CASSSQENTEAFF. In nucleotides, the CDR3 is TGTGCCAGCAGCTCCCAGGAGAACACTGAAGCTTTCTTT.

This rearrangement joins TRBV29-1 to TRBJ2-3, with D hard to call. Trimming shortened V by 6 bases and J by 0 bases, and 13 bases separated the two germline ends. Looked up from germline, CDR1 is SQVTM and CDR2 is ANQGSEA. This CDR3 region has 14 residues. CDR3 nucleotides: TGCAGCGTACCGACGGTACTAAGCACAGATACGCAGTATTTT. Its protein is CSVPTVLSTDTQYF.

The chain links TRBV18 to TRBJ1-1; D call uncertain. This CDR3 has 15 amino acids. Germline lookup yields CDR1 KGHSH and CDR2 LQKENI. V was shortened by 2 bases and J by 1 base, with 11 bases between the two germline ends. The CDR3 nucleotides are TGTGCCAGCTCACCAGACGGGTATTCGAACACTGAAGCTTTCTTT. Translating gives CASSPDGYSNTEAFF.

The chain joins TRBV5-1 to TRBJ2-6, with D possibly matching TRBD2 (6 bases). This CDR3 region has 16 residues. Germline assignment: CDR1 SGHRS and CDR2 YFSETQ. Trimming left V 4 bases short and J 0 bases short, with 11 bases between. CDR3 protein: CASSLGLSSGANVLTF. CDR3 nucleotides: TGCGCCAGCAGCCTGGGACTGTCCTCTGGGGCCAACGTCCTGACTTTC.

The chain joins TRBV4-1 to TRBJ2-2, with TRBD2 matching over 8 bases. From germline, CDR1 is MGHRA and CDR2 YSYEKL. The CDR3 has 16 residues. The V and J ends lost 3 bases and 0 bases, in that order; junction bases with no gene match: 3. CDR3 nucleotide sequence: TGCGCCAGCAGCCAGGAACTAGCGGCGAACACCGGGGAGCTGTTTTTT. Protein product: CASSQELAANTGELFF.

The chain couples TRBV27 to TRBJ1-6; D gene ambiguous. Trimming left V 2 bases short and J 7 bases short, with 3 bases between. Germline CDR1 MNHEY, CDR2 SMNVEV (reference sequence). The CDR3 is 12 amino acids. CDR3 sequence: CASSLRNSPLHF. As DNA, the CDR3 is TGTGCCAGCAGTTTAAGAAATTCACCCCTCCACTTT.

V usage is TRBV5-1 and J usage is TRBJ2-7, with TRBD1 identical over 10 bases. CDR1 and CDR2 from the germline V gene are SGHRS and YFSETQ. CDR3 length: 13 residues. V lost 6 bases, J lost 5 bases, and 5 bases stayed unmatched. In DNA, the CDR3 is TGCGCCAGCACAGGGACAGGGGCGGACGAGCAGTACTTC. Protein product: CASTGTGADEQYF.

This clonotype occurred a few times. This chain links TRBV6-2 or TRBV6-3 with TRBJ2-2; 7 bases match TRBD2. The CDR3 spans 17 residues. The V gene's germline CDR1 is MNHEY and CDR2 SVGEGT. The ends lost 3 bases at V and 6 bases at J; junction bases unmatched: 13. The CDR3, as DNA: TGTGCCAGCAGTTATTTTGAGAGGCGGGAGCTTTCCGGGGAGCTGTTTTTT. Its protein is CASSYFERRELSGELFF.

V usage is TRBV4-1 and J usage is TRBJ2-5, with unresolved D. Trimming pared 1 base from V and 2 bases from J, leaving 8 bases between. The CDR3 has 14 residues. Germline assignment: CDR1 MGHRA and CDR2 YSYEKL. The CDR3 DNA reads as TGCGCCAGCAGCCAAGGGCTCAGACAAGAGACCCAGTACTTC. It translates to CASSQGLRQETQYF.

The chain employs TRBV5-6 and TRBJ1-1; 8 bases match TRBD1. Per the germline V gene, CDR1 is SGHDT and CDR2 is YYEEEE. The CDR3 contains 15 residues. Trimming took 1 base from V and 8 from J; bases not matched to a gene: 10. As DNA, the CDR3 is TGTGCCAGCAGCTTGAGTATGGGCAGGGGGCCCGAAGCTTTCTTT. Its protein product is CASSLSMGRGPEAFF.

The chain uses TRBV11-2 and TRBJ1-2; 9 bases fit TRBD1. With V trimmed by 5 bases and J by 7 bases, 20 bases remained unmatched. The germline V gene has CDR1 SGHAT and CDR2 FQNNGV. CDR3 length: 18 amino acids. CDR3 sequence (DNA): TGTGCCAGCAGCACTTACAGGGGGCGTGGGGATGACGGGAGTGGCTACACCTTC. Encoded protein: CASSTYRGRGDDGSGYTF.